This T cell receptor (beta chain) was captured in a study of CD8 T cells in Susac syndrome. General study findings and limits: In total CD8+ repertoires, under 20 Susac-specific public clones were detected, and CD8+ TEMRA repertoires contained a few.

Trimming took off 5 bases at V and 4 bases at J, with 10 bases between the two ends. CDR1 and CDR2 (germline): MDHEN, SYDVKM. This CDR3 contains 13 residues. This clonotype has only a few counts. Its antigen remains unknown. Random hexamers were used to reverse transcribe the RNA input (about 0.45 to 1 ug). Amplification of TCR beta CDR3 by immunoSEQ multiplex PCR spanned 54 Vbeta and 13 Jbeta. TCRdb analysed the immunoSEQ multiplex PCR reads with MiXCR anew, one entry per CDR3 protein. This sample carries about 80,000 distinct CDR3 sequences, about 95% of them seen once, and the ten largest clones take 0.4% to 0.45%. CD8+ and CD4+ T cells circulating in blood were sequenced for TCR beta. The Susac syndrome patients fit the recently defined diagnostic criteria for definite or probable disease.

The chain joins TRBV28 to TRBJ2-3, with D maybe TRBD1 (6 bases). This TCR was recovered from a human donor with Susac syndrome. Sequencing was done on a sample of CD8+ T cells from PBMCs. The CDR3 loop reads CASSPRGADTQYF. The CDR3 coding sequence is TGTGCCAGCAGTCCCAGGGGTGCAGATACGCAGTATTTT. The whole variable domain, remainder taken from reference TRBV28 and TRBJ2-3, is DVKVTQSSRYLVKRTGEKVFLECVQDMDHENMFWYRQDPGLGLRLIYFSYDVKMKEKGDIPEGYSVSREKKERFSLILESASTNQTSMYLCASSPRGADTQYFGPGTRLTVL.